This T cell receptor beta chain was found in a study of identical twins. On this clonotype itself: What it binds is not known.

The CDR3 is 15 residues long. Trimming cost V 6 bases and J 7 bases; bases outside gene matches: 11. Germline V gene sequence: CDR1 SNHLY, CDR2 FYNNEI. Each cDNA held unique molecular identifiers, and template switching gave it a universal primer site. Using its own MiXCR run on the 5' RACE reads, TCRdb lists one record per CDR3 protein. The sample has roughly 630,000 distinct CDR3 sequences; 7% to 7.5% are singletons. The study, taken as a whole, reports: Partly confounded zero-insertion analyses could result from invariant MAIT and iNKT cells. The conclusions drew on cross-sectional statistical analysis instead of tracking the same donors.

These same records also appear under a second study, on yellow fever vaccine responses in identical twins.

The V gene is TRBV2, the J gene TRBJ2-1; 8 bases match TRBD1. Sequencing was carried out using PBMCs. The receptor comes from a woman aged 18-30 years in good health. Here the CDR3 reads CASSARWTGLNEQFF. CDR3 in DNA: TGTGCCAGCAGCGCCCGTTGGACAGGGTTAAATGAGCAGTTCTTC.